This TCR beta chain was sequenced in a study of blood T cell repertoires in COVID-19 (dated by TCRdb to 2018 to 2020). For the study in its entirety: Collaborator samples came from the United States, Italy and Spain and covered acute and convalescent phases of COVID-19. The prospective study material was composed of cDNA or gDNA derived from T cells, B-cell-depleted T cells, or PBMCs. Deeply sampled blood TCRbeta repertoires from subjects exposed to, actively infected with, or recovered from COVID-19 were included in the dataset. The repertoires were released in a freely available public database intended as a resource for research on the immune response to SARS-CoV-2. The samples were drawn from two sources: the first 160 participants of the ongoing ImmuneRACE study, and fewer than 1,500 subjects contributed by 6 global collaborators. A de-identified subject ID, COVID-19 status, age in years and sex were almost always included in the sample metadata. Where HLA class I and class II types were available, the types were taken from metadata supplied by the sample provider, not from assay-based typing.

TCRbeta CDR3 regions were amplified from genomic DNA by means of the immunoSEQ Assay, a bias-controlled multiplex PCR. Under the source paper's analysis protocol: Within the assay, amplification of reference gene primers was used to estimate how many nucleated cells each sample contained. To quantify the absolute abundance of each unique TCRbeta CDR3 rearrangement, sequence reads were collapsed and filtered. Productive Simpson clonality was computed per sample as the square root of Simpson's diversity index over productive rearrangements. As stored in TCRdb, this immuneACCESS dataset retains in-frame rearrangements with V and J assigned. A fraction of the clones does not appear; measured against another copy, unresolved V genes explain less than half of the discrepancy, and the remainder lacks a known reason. Clone size and the V and J calls come from that table; the DNA yielded D and trimming. The sample table holds around 300,000 clones, of which just under 90% were seen once. Roughly 3.3% of the sample is held by the ten biggest clonotypes.

Here is what the overall study found, with its caveats: Clinical and demographic metadata were provided uncurated, with the amount varying by source and participant.

Collaborating institutions collected whole blood in K2EDTA tubes following their own protocols. For TCRbeta analysis, collaborator samples were shipped as frozen whole blood, as isolated PBMCs, or as DNA extracted from either sample type. For this clone: The specificity of this receptor is unknown. No per-base quality is available; no much larger clone lies one base away.

A distance of 19 bases separates the germline ends of V and J, which lose 6 bases and 5 bases respectively. The CDR3 runs 15 amino acids, cysteine and phenylalanine included. This entry keeps only the CDR3 DNA: 45 bases, framed from base 1. CDR1 SEHNR and CDR2 FQNEAQ were looked up in the germline V gene (reference sequence). The receptor comes from a woman aged 40 to 50 with acute or convalescent COVID-19. Recombination linked TRBV7-9 to TRBJ1-1, with TRBD1 as a weak D call on 6 bases. The specimen sequenced was peripheral blood. The DNA sequence is as follows: TGTGCCAGCAGTCCGAAGCCTACAGGGCGGACTGAAGCTTTCTTT. This is translated as CASSPKPTGRTEAFF.